This T cell receptor (beta chain) was observed in a study of T cell responses to AZD1222 COVID-19 vaccine. In the case of this clone: The antigen is not known.

The study's findings and limits: Repertoires were obtained solely post-peak T cell response. Clonal diversity was possibly underestimated; the donors were predominantly white British and more often female. Only a handful of AZD1222 recipients were seropositive at baseline. An increase in Spike-specific TCR breadth and depth was observed after two AZD1222 doses.

Some clones are missing from TCRdb's copy, which holds only in-frame ones; the method was immunoSEQ multiplex PCR. In the table there are tens of thousands of clones, around 85% of which are singletons. The CDR3 loop spans 12 amino acids. Looked up from germline, CDR1 is MNHEY and CDR2 is SVGAGI. With V trimmed by 10 bases and J by 4 bases, 5 bases remained unmatched. The chain carries TRBV6-5 and TRBJ1-1, with 8 bases identical to TRBD1. This sample comprised peripheral blood, obtained 28 days after the second AZD1222 dose. This receptor was obtained from an adult who received the AZD1222 COVID-19 vaccine. CDR3 nucleotide sequence: TGTGCCACAGGGGGCGCGAGCACTGAAGCTTTCTTT. Translating gives CATGGASTEAFF.